These 16 T cell receptor beta chains were sequenced from one sample in a study of CD8 T cells in ankylosing spondylitis. Study outcomes and limitations: Characteristic of ankylosing spondylitis blood, it appeared, was a TCR beta motif comprising about eight highly homologous variants.

Each CDR3 protein is one row after TCRdb ran MiXCR on the 5' RACE reads. Of roughly 700,000 distinct CDR3 sequences in the sample, about 20% were seen once. These TCRs' antigens remain unknown. Material: blood, either unsorted or a sorted T cell fraction (not recorded which). The receptors stem from a male donor with ankylosing spondylitis.

The V gene is TRBV3-1, the J gene TRBJ2-7; D might be TRBD2 (6 bases). Trimming cost V 3 bases and J 2 bases, with 29 bases left between them. Germline V gene lookup returns CDR1 LGHDT and CDR2 YNNKEL (reference sequence). The CDR3 loop spans 20 amino acids. The CDR3 loop reads CASSQGLSWGEGLKPYEQYF. CDR3 DNA: TGTGCCAGCAGCCAGGGACTCTCGTGGGGCGAGGGGTTGAAGCCCTACGAGCAGTACTTC.

This clonotype showed up many times. The V call is TRBV12-3 or TRBV12-4, the J call TRBJ1-4; the D gene is possibly TRBD1 (5 bases). V lost 5 bases and J 7 bases, leaving 14 bases between the germline ends. The CDR3 covers 14 residues. CDR3 protein: CASSIPGPSEKLFF. Written as DNA, the CDR3 is TGTGCCAGCAGTATCCCGGGACCCAGTGAAAAACTGTTTTTT.

This chain uses TRBV6-1 with TRBJ1-4; 7 bases agree with TRBD1. The CDR3 covers 15 residues. V lost 7 bases and J lost 4; bases outside the gene matches: 9. Germline V gene data show CDR1 as MNHNS and CDR2 as SASEGT. The CDR3 protein is CASTRGQVLNEKLFF. CDR3 nucleotides: TGTGCCAGCACCAGAGGACAGGTTCTTAATGAAAAACTGTTTTTT.

This clonotype was seen a handful of times. The rearrangement links TRBV6-2 or TRBV6-3 to TRBJ2-5; 7 bases fit TRBD1. The CDR3 totals 16 residues. The ends lost 6 bases at V and 2 bases at J; junction bases unmatched: 12. Germline V gene lookup returns CDR1 MNHEY and CDR2 SVGEGT. This CDR3 is CASSPQGREPQETQYF. DNA of the CDR3: TGTGCCAGCAGCCCACAGGGGCGCGAACCGCAAGAGACCCAGTACTTC.

This clonotype was counted a single time. The chain employs TRBV20-1 and TRBJ2-2; D is perhaps TRBD2 (6 bases). Trimming removed 2 bases from V and 4 bases from J, with 11 bases in between. The CDR3 extends over 14 amino acids. CDR1 is DFQATT, CDR2 SNEGSKA, per germline (reference sequence). CDR3 in amino acids: CSARPLGGTGELFF. The CDR3 region has the DNA TGCAGTGCTAGACCACTCGGGGGCACCGGGGAGCTGTTTTTT.

This clonotype occurred many times. The rearrangement uses TRBV5-4 and TRBJ2-3; no firm D call. This CDR3 has 14 amino acids. The V end was cut by 0 bases, the J end by 4 bases, with 9 bases between. Germline V gives CDR1 SGHNT, CDR2 YYREEE (reference sequence). The DNA of the CDR3 is TGTGCCAGCAGCTTGGGCAGTGTCGCAGATACGCAGTATTTT. Amino acid sequence: CASSLGSVADTQYF.

The rearrangement uses TRBV13 and TRBJ2-7, with TRBD2 identical over 11 bases. The trim removed 0 bases at V and 5 bases at J, leaving 6 bases unmatched. The CDR3 spans 16 residues. Germline lookup yields CDR1 PRHDT and CDR2 FYEKMQ (reference sequence). DNA of the CDR3: TGTGCCAGCAGCTTAGGACTAGCGGGAGTTGTGAACGAGCAGTACTTC. This gives the protein CASSLGLAGVVNEQYF.

The chain combines TRBV5-1 with TRBJ2-7; TRBD2 might be the D (5 bases). This CDR3 is 15 amino acids long. In germline, CDR1 is SGHRS, CDR2 YFSETQ. Trimming pared 2 bases from V and 3 bases from J, leaving 15 bases between. For the CDR3, the DNA is TGCGCCAGCAGCTTCTCAGGAGCGGTAAACTACGAGCAGTACTTC. Translated, it gives CASSFSGAVNYEQYF.

This clonotype was picked up a small number of times. The chain couples TRBV5-1 to TRBJ2-1; 9 bases align to TRBD2. Germline loops: CDR1 SGHRS, CDR2 YFSETQ. V was clipped by 3 bases and J by 5 bases; unmatched bases: 6. The CDR3 contains 15 residues. The chain's CDR3 is CASSSRIAGDNEQFF. The CDR3 coding sequence is TGCGCCAGCAGCTCGCGGATAGCGGGGGACAATGAGCAGTTCTTC.

CDR3 nucleotide sequence: TGTGCCAGCAGTTACTCACGGGGAGACTACGAGCAGTACTTC. This translates into CASSYSRGDYEQYF. V usage is TRBV6-5 and J usage is TRBJ2-7; D possibly corresponds to TRBD2 (5 bases). Between the trimmed V and J ends, which lost 0 bases and 3 bases, there was a span of 9 bases. Germline loops: CDR1 MNHEY, CDR2 SVGAGI. The CDR3 is made up of 14 amino acids.

The chain is built from TRBV5-8 and TRBJ1-6; 8 positions match TRBD1. The germline gives CDR1 SGHTS, CDR2 YDEGEE. The V segment lost 6 bases and the J segment 0 bases; nucleotides outside the gene matches: 8. The CDR3 has 17 amino acids. The CDR3 here is CASTDRGRSSYNSPLHF. CDR3 DNA: TGTGCCAGCACAGACAGGGGTCGGAGCTCCTATAATTCACCCCTCCACTTT. The variable domain in full, completed from reference TRBV5-8 and TRBJ1-6, reads EAGVTQSPTHLIKTRGQQATLRCSPISGHTSVYWYQQALGLGLQFLLWYDEGEERNRGNFPPRFSGRQFPNYSSELNVNALELEDSALYLCASTDRGRSSYNSPLHFGNGTRLTVT.

The genes are TRBV6-6 and TRBJ1-4, with D unresolved. The germline gives CDR1 MNHNY, CDR2 SVGAGI (reference sequence). Trimming removed 6 bases from V and 8 bases from J, with 13 bases in between. This CDR3 comprises 13 residues. Written as DNA, the CDR3 is TGTGCCAGCAGGAACGGCCAAGGAGAAAAACTGTTTTTT. This codes for CASRNGQGEKLFF.

The chain carries TRBV12-3 or TRBV12-4 and TRBJ1-1; TRBD1 is a possible D gene (5 bases). CDR3 length: 13 amino acids. Trimming pared 6 bases from V and 4 bases from J, leaving 12 bases between. This chain's CDR3 is CASSQRGITEAFF. As DNA, the CDR3 is TGTGCCAGCAGCCAACGGGGGATCACTGAAGCTTTCTTT.

J is TRBJ2-5 and V is TRBV7-9; D is ambiguous. Trimming took off 5 bases at V and 1 base at J, with 11 bases between the two ends. Germline-derived CDR1 and CDR2 are SEHNR and FQNEAQ (reference sequence). The CDR3 is 14 amino acids. This CDR3 reads CASSPPLGQETQYF. Written as DNA, the CDR3 is TGTGCCAGCAGCCCCCCCTTAGGCCAAGAGACCCAGTACTTC.

The chain uses TRBV14 and TRBJ2-6, with D tentatively TRBD2 (6 bases). This CDR3 comprises 17 residues. The V gene's germline CDR1 is SGHDN and CDR2 FVKESK. Between the trimmed V and J ends, which lost 3 bases and 2 bases, there was a span of 14 bases. The CDR3 spells CASSQTGDWTGANVLTF. The CDR3 DNA follows: TGTGCCAGCAGCCAGACCGGGGACTGGACTGGGGCCAACGTCCTGACTTTC. The full variable domain, rest sourced from reference TRBV14 and TRBJ2-6, is EAGVTQFPSHSVIEKGQTVTLRCDPISGHDNLYWYRRVMGKEIKFLLHFVKESKQDESGMPNNRFLAERTGGTYSTLKVQPAELEDSGVYFCASSQTGDWTGANVLTFGAGSRLTVL.

This sequence joins TRBV7-9 and TRBJ2-7, with D perhaps TRBD1 (7 bases). V shed 5 bases and J shed 9 bases, with 17 bases lying between them. CDR3 length: 13 residues. Per the germline V gene, CDR1 is SEHNR and CDR2 is FQNEAQ (reference sequence). CDR3 coding DNA: TGTGCCAGCAGCCCTGGAGGGGGCGCAAGGCAGTACTTC. Translating it yields CASSPGGGARQYF.